A single sample gave rise to the 13 T cell receptor beta chains below, sequenced in a study of blood T cell repertoires in COVID-19. Only in-frame clones appear in the TCRdb table, and some are missing; sequencing was by immunoSEQ multiplex PCR. The sample records 80,000 or so clones, about 80% being singletons. The sample consisted of peripheral blood. The receptors shown here come from a woman aged 70-85 years with acute or convalescent COVID-19.

This chain uses TRBV3-1 (or the pseudogene TRBV3-2) with TRBJ1-6; 11 bases are a match to TRBD1. The ends lost 0 bases at V and 10 bases at J; junction bases unmatched: 5. The CDR3 consists of 16 residues. Germline values: CDR1 LGHDT, CDR2 YNNKEL (reference sequence). The DNA of the CDR3 is TGTGCCAGCAGCCAAGATAAGGACAGGGGGCGCTCACCCCTCCACTTT. Translating it yields CASSQDKDRGRSPLHF.

The chain recombines TRBV6-5 with TRBJ1-5; the D gene is possibly TRBD1 (6 bases). CDR1 is MNHEY, CDR2 SVGAGI, per germline. There are 15 residues in the CDR3. V was cut by 6 bases and J by 0 bases, with 12 bases left in between. CDR3: CASSMDRHSNQPQHF. In DNA, the CDR3 is TGTGCCAGCAGCATGGACAGACATAGCAATCAGCCCCAGCATTTT.

Written as DNA, the CDR3 is TGCGCCAGCAGCCTAGGGACAGGCGGAAACACCATATATTTT. It specifies CASSLGTGGNTIYF. The chain combines TRBV4-3 with TRBJ1-3; TRBD1 agrees at 8 bases. The CDR3 length is 14 residues. J lost 4 bases, V lost 4 bases, and 3 bases had no gene match. Germline CDR1 reads LGHNA; CDR2 reads YSLEER.

This chain connects TRBV5-5 to TRBJ2-5, with 7 positions matching TRBD2. This CDR3 comprises 16 residues. The ends lost 2 bases at V and 5 bases at J; junction bases unmatched: 12. Germline V lookup: CDR1 SGHKS, CDR2 YYEKEE (reference sequence). CDR3 DNA: TGTGCCAGCAGCTTAGGAGCGGGGCCAGCCAGTGAGACCCAGTACTTC. Protein sequence: CASSLGAGPASETQYF.

This clone was detected only once. CDR3 sequence (DNA): TGTGCCAGCAGCTTAGTCCAGCGGGGGGGGAATGAGCAGTTCTTC. Translating gives CASSLVQRGGNEQFF. V and J are TRBV7-8 and TRBJ2-1; 10 nucleotides line up with TRBD2. The CDR3 is made up of 15 amino acids. V lost 1 base, J lost 7 bases, and 4 bases stayed unmatched. CDR1 and CDR2 (germline): SGHVS, FQNEAQ. The complete variable domain, with remaining parts taken from reference TRBV7-8 and TRBJ2-1, reads GAGVSQSPRYKVAKRGQDVALRCDPISGHVSLFWYQQALGQGPEFLTYFQNEAQLDKSGLPSDRFFAERPEGSVSTLKIQRTQQEDSAVYLCASSLVQRGGNEQFFGPGTRLTVL.

DNA of the CDR3: TGTGCCAGCAGTTCCGGGGGGTCAGAGACCCAGTACTTC. It codes for CASSSGGSETQYF. The chain carries TRBV6-6 and TRBJ2-5; the match to TRBD2 covers 7 bases. The CDR3 has 13 amino acids. J gave up 4 bases and V 4 bases, and 3 bases lay outside the gene matches. Germline loops: CDR1 MNHNY, CDR2 SVGAGI (reference sequence).

About this clone: At one end, the junction sequence differs from germline, possibly due to a read error. The chain links TRBV29-1 to TRBJ1-1; 8 nucleotides line up with TRBD1. Germline V CDR1 and CDR2: SQVTM, ANQGSEA. This CDR3 comprises 12 residues. DNA of the CDR3: TGCAGCGTTGAGCGGACAGGGAGGAAGTCGGTCTTT. This codes for CSVERTGRKSVF.

The chain uses TRBV11-3 and TRBJ1-2; D ambiguous. The germline V gene has CDR1 SGHNT and CDR2 YENEEA. The V gene lost 5 bases and the J gene lost 2 bases, with 15 bases spanning the gap. The CDR3 is made up of 15 amino acids. The CDR3 spells CASSLLGLGNYGYTF. The CDR3 DNA reads as TGTGCCAGCAGCCTACTAGGACTGGGGAACTATGGCTACACCTTC.

J is TRBJ2-5 and V is TRBV5-1, with D unresolved. The V gene's germline CDR1 is SGHRS and CDR2 YFSETQ. The CDR3 has 13 amino acids. Trimming took off 4 bases at V and 4 bases at J, with 11 bases between the two ends. CDR3 in DNA: TGCGCCAGCAGCCAAGAAGCGTTAGAGACCCAGTACTTC. As protein: CASSQEALETQYF.

V and J are TRBV12-3 or TRBV12-4 and TRBJ1-1; a possible D gene is TRBD1 (6 bases). Trimming stripped 4 bases from V and 7 bases from J, with 7 bases between. This CDR3 is 11 amino acids long. The CDR3 DNA is TGTGCCAGCAGTTACAGGGTTGAAGCTTTCTTT. The encoded protein is CASSYRVEAFF.

CDR3 nucleotides: TGTGCCAGTAGTATTTCCCTAGCCGGGGAGCTGTTTTTT. Its protein is CASSISLAGELFF. V gene TRBV19 combines with J gene TRBJ2-2, with unresolved D. The germline V gene encodes CDR1 LNHDA and CDR2 SQIVND (reference sequence). This CDR3 contains 13 residues. V lost 3 bases and J lost 6, with 8 bases in between.

The chain has TRBV12-3 or TRBV12-4 and TRBJ2-1; 7 bases align to TRBD1. This CDR3 spans 13 amino acids. Germline trimming cut 9 bases from V and 2 bases from J; bases unmatched to any gene: 4. Here the CDR3 DNA reads TGTGCCAGAGGACAGGTAACCTACAATGAGCAGTTCTTC. Translation gives CARGQVTYNEQFF.

The chain has TRBV6-2 or TRBV6-3 and TRBJ1-4; TRBD1 aligns across 7 bases. The V gene end was trimmed by 6 bases and the J gene end by 6 bases; junction bases not matched to a gene: 7. CDR1 is MNHEY and CDR2 is SVGEGT in the germline V gene. The CDR3 runs 14 residues. Here the CDR3 DNA reads TGTGCCAGCAGCGGGGACAGAGATTATGAAAAACTGTTTTTT. Translating it yields CASSGDRDYEKLFF.